Listed here are 20 T cell receptor beta chains from one sample, sequenced in a study of OX40 agonist ivuxolimab in advanced cancers. Profiled with immunoSEQ multiplex PCR; TCRdb holds only in-frame clones, not every one. The data hold some 68,000 clones, with about 87% observed a single time. Sequenced material: CD4+ or CD8+ T cells sorted from blood, taken in a trial of the OX40 agonist ivuxolimab. The receptors were gathered from an adult with an advanced solid tumor such as melanoma, head and neck, liver or kidney cancer.

As for this clone: At one boundary the junction diverges from the germline segment, which might be a read error. The gene calls are TRBV29-1 and TRBJ1-2; D is ambiguous. The CDR3 totals 14 residues. Per germline, CDR1 SQVTM and CDR2 ANQGSEA. CDR3 in amino acids: CSVEGAGTNYGYTF. CDR3 DNA: TGCAGCGTAGAAGGTGCGGGGACTAACTATGGCTACACCTTC.

The chain uses TRBV7-2 and TRBJ1-5; 8 bases match TRBD1. This CDR3 region has 14 residues. With 3 bases clipped from V and 6 bases from J, the junction kept 4 bases outside the gene matches. CDR1 SGHTA and CDR2 FQGNSA come from the germline V gene. In DNA form, the CDR3 reads TGTGCCAGCAGCTTTGGACAGGGTGGTCAGCCCCAGCATTTT. This encodes CASSFGQGGQPQHF. Complete variable domain (other parts from reference TRBV7-2 and TRBJ1-5): GAGVSQSPSNKVTEKGKDVELRCDPISGHTALYWYRQSLGQGLEFLIYFQGNSAPDKSGLPSDRFSAERTGGSVSTLTIQRTQQEDSAVYLCASSFGQGGQPQHFGDGTRLSIL.

This clone was seen a single time. V and J are TRBV9 and TRBJ2-3; 10 nucleotides match TRBD2. In germline, CDR1 is SGDLS, CDR2 YYNGEE. Trimming cost V 3 bases and J 5 bases; bases outside gene matches: 12. CDR3 size: 17 residues. CDR3 DNA sequence: TGTGCCAGCAGCGCGGAGGGAACTAGCGGGGATCAAGATACGCAGTATTTT. This codes for CASSAEGTSGDQDTQYF.

V usage is TRBV29-1 and J usage is TRBJ2-5; unclear D gene. The CDR3 covers 10 residues. V was trimmed by 7 bases and J by 5 bases, leaving 8 bases between them. Germline V gene lookup returns CDR1 SQVTM and CDR2 ANQGSEA. This CDR3 reads CSAQHETQYF. The CDR3 DNA sequence: TGCAGCGCCCAACATGAGACCCAGTACTTC.

This chain uses TRBV5-1 with TRBJ2-5; 9 bases are shared with TRBD2. CDR1 and CDR2 from the germline V gene are SGHRS and YFSETQ. V dropped 0 bases and J dropped 2; count of bases not matched to a gene: 5. The CDR3 length is 16 residues. The CDR3: CASSLGASGAQETQYF. CDR3 in DNA: TGCGCCAGCAGCTTGGGGGCTAGCGGGGCTCAAGAGACCCAGTACTTC.

The chain links TRBV19 to TRBJ2-7; 8 bases map to TRBD1. The V and J ends lost 5 bases and 3 bases, in that order; junction bases with no gene match: 3. Germline CDR1 reads LNHDA; CDR2 reads SQIVND (reference sequence). The CDR3 spans 13 residues. CDR3 sequence (DNA): TGTGCCAGTAGTGTGGACAGGGTCTACGAGCAGTACTTC. Translating gives CASSVDRVYEQYF.

The chain couples TRBV30 to TRBJ1-2; no firm D call. V was pared by 0 bases and J by 6 bases, with 11 bases between. Germline assignment: CDR1 GTSNPN and CDR2 SVGIG (reference sequence). This CDR3 is built from 13 residues. CDR3: CAWSVQPPDGYTF. The CDR3 DNA reads as TGTGCCTGGAGTGTACAACCTCCCGATGGCTACACCTTC.

J is TRBJ2-6 and V is TRBV9; D gene ambiguous. CDR1 is SGDLS and CDR2 is YYNGEE in the germline V gene. The V gene lost 5 bases and the J gene lost 0 bases, with 12 bases spanning the gap. This CDR3 region has 16 residues. CDR3 in amino acids: CASSANRASGANVLTF. The CDR3 bases are TGTGCCAGCAGTGCTAATCGGGCCTCTGGGGCCAACGTCCTGACTTTC.

The gene calls are TRBV5-5 and TRBJ2-7; the match to TRBD1 covers 10 bases. V was clipped by 0 bases and J by 7 bases; unmatched bases: 7. The CDR3 has 15 residues. Germline CDR1 and CDR2: SGHKS and YYEKEE (reference sequence). In DNA, the CDR3 is TGTGCCAGCAGCTTGGTCTGGACAGGGGGTAGTGAGCAGTACTTC. Encoded protein: CASSLVWTGGSEQYF.

The V gene is TRBV6-6, the J gene TRBJ2-1, with 7 positions matching TRBD2. Losses at the gene ends were 4 bases for V and 10 bases for J; bases not matched to a gene: 4. The CDR3 runs to 12 residues. The germline V gene has CDR1 MNHNY and CDR2 SVGAGI (reference sequence). The CDR3 is CASSSGGSEQFF. CDR3 coding DNA: TGTGCCAGCAGTTCGGGGGGTAGCGAGCAGTTCTTC.

The chain is built from TRBV27 and TRBJ2-7; 7 bases fit TRBD1. Losses at the gene ends were 2 bases for V and 2 bases for J; bases not matched to a gene: 9. The CDR3 runs to 16 residues. Germline CDR1 and CDR2: MNHEY and SMNVEV (reference sequence). CDR3 amino acids: CASSLTIGTATYEQYF. For the CDR3, the DNA is TGTGCCAGCAGTTTAACGATCGGGACAGCAACCTACGAGCAGTACTTC.

This clone showed up just a few times. The CDR3 DNA follows: TGTGCCACCAGCAAGCGGGGGTCTGGGGCCAACGTCCTGACTTTC. Amino acids: CATSKRGSGANVLTF. The chain uses TRBV15 and TRBJ2-6; 8 nucleotides line up with TRBD2. The CDR3 runs to 15 residues. Germline V gene sequence: CDR1 LNHNV, CDR2 YYDKDF (reference sequence). V lost 4 bases, J lost 1 base, and 0 bases stayed unmatched.

The chain joins TRBV18 to TRBJ1-4; D gene ambiguous. The CDR3 loop spans 17 amino acids. The V and J ends lost 3 bases and 2 bases respectively, with 16 bases between them. Germline CDR1 is KGHSH and CDR2 is LQKENI. The CDR3 loop is CASSPQSGDRTNEKLFF. DNA of the CDR3: TGTGCCAGCTCACCCCAGAGCGGGGATCGCACTAATGAAAAACTGTTTTTT.

The rearrangement uses TRBV6-5 and TRBJ1-1; no reliable D call. Trimming took off 4 bases at V and 3 bases at J, with 9 bases between the two ends. Germline assignment: CDR1 MNHEY and CDR2 SVGAGI. The CDR3 consists of 13 residues. The chain's CDR3 is CASSFSGYTEAFF. DNA for the CDR3: TGTGCCAGCAGTTTTAGTGGCTACACTGAAGCTTTCTTT.

The chain couples TRBV2 to TRBJ2-7; D ambiguous. V was cut by 8 bases and J by 6 bases, with 8 bases left in between. The CDR3 is 10 amino acids. Germline CDR1 reads SNHLY; CDR2 reads FYNNEI. CDR3 bases: TGTGCCAGCGGGGATCGCGAGCAGTACTTC. Protein sequence: CASGDREQYF.

The chain joins TRBV18 to TRBJ1-2; the D gene is possibly TRBD1 (5 bases). Germline assignment: CDR1 KGHSH and CDR2 LQKENI. With 8 bases removed from V and 3 bases from J, the gap between germline ends came to 13 bases. This CDR3 has 13 amino acids. CDR3 in amino acids: CASQGGGDYGYTF. The CDR3, as DNA: TGTGCCAGCCAAGGTGGGGGAGACTATGGCTACACCTTC.

The J gene is TRBJ2-1, the V gene TRBV18; a possible D gene is TRBD1 (5 bases). The germline gives CDR1 KGHSH, CDR2 LQKENI. There are 12 residues in the CDR3. The V and J ends lost 4 bases and 15 bases respectively, with 16 bases between them. CDR3 coding DNA: TGTGCCAGCTCACGCCCCCAGGGTTACCCGTTCTTC. Protein sequence: CASSRPQGYPFF.

V usage is TRBV30 and J usage is TRBJ1-5, with D unresolved. Trimming took 2 bases from V and 1 from J, leaving 12 bases between them. CDR1 is GTSNPN and CDR2 is SVGIG in the germline V gene (reference sequence). This CDR3 is built from 15 residues. The CDR3 nucleotides are TGTGCCTGGAGTTTGGATAGTATGAGCAATCAGCCCCAGCATTTT. Translating it yields CAWSLDSMSNQPQHF.

The CDR3 DNA reads TGTGCCAGCAGTCCCGTGGGCAGGGAGGCTGGAAACACCATATATTTT. Amino acids: CASSPVGREAGNTIYF. The chain joins TRBV28 to TRBJ1-3; a possible D gene is TRBD1 (5 bases). CDR1 is MDHEN, CDR2 SYDVKM, per germline. V was trimmed by 5 bases and J by 2 bases, leaving 16 bases between them. This CDR3 has 16 residues.

The V and J genes are TRBV28 and TRBJ2-1, with TRBD1 as a possible D gene (6 bases). Between the trimmed V and J ends, which lost 5 bases and 12 bases, there was a span of 11 bases. Germline-derived CDR1 and CDR2 are MDHEN and SYDVKM. This CDR3 is 11 amino acids long. DNA of the CDR3: TGTGCCAGCAGTACGCAGGGGTTGCAGTTCTTC. The encoded protein is CASSTQGLQFF.